The 9 T cell receptor beta chains below were found in one sample sequenced in a study of monozygotic twins with inflammatory bowel disease (dated by TCRdb to about 2019). Preparation of the library involved 5' RACE. Sequencing used an Illumina HiSeq 2500. TCRdb reprocessed the reads and assigns one entry to each CDR3 protein sequence, leaving out DNA. The record for this sample contains around 400,000 distinct CDR3 sequences. Approximately 2.3% of the sample is in the top ten clones. The source material was blood. The receptor set was obtained from a human donor with ulcerative colitis or Crohn's disease, or a healthy co-twin of an affected twin (not recorded which).

The rearrangement uses TRBV4-3 and TRBJ2-3; TCRdb's D gene call, TRBD1, goes unchecked for lack of DNA. CDR3 length: 14 amino acids. From germline, CDR1 is LGHNA and CDR2 YSLEER. The CDR3 here is CASSQEDNTDTQYF.

The chain employs TRBV6-2 or TRBV6-3 and TRBJ2-1; absent DNA, TCRdb's TRBD1 call cannot be checked. CDR3 length equals 18 residues. CDR1 is MNHEY and CDR2 is SVGEGT in the germline V gene. CDR3 in amino acids: CASSYSILTETRVMEQFF.

The chain links TRBV20-1 to TRBJ1-5. In germline, CDR1 is DFQATT, CDR2 SNEGSKA (reference sequence). This CDR3 is 13 amino acids long. The CDR3 protein is CSARQGLNQPQHF.

The genes are TRBV25-1 and TRBJ2-7; with no DNA, the TCRdb D assignment of TRBD2 cannot be verified. The CDR3 loop spans 13 amino acids. Germline values: CDR1 MGHDK, CDR2 SYGVNS. The CDR3 protein is CASSAASGYEQYF.

The chain employs TRBV12-3 or TRBV12-4 and TRBJ2-3. The CDR3 extends over 15 amino acids. The CDR3 region is CASSFLAPSTDTQYF.

The chain links TRBV29-1 to TRBJ1-3; TCRdb names TRBD1, which stays unverified in the absence of DNA. CDR3 length equals 17 residues. The germline CDR1 and CDR2 sequences are SQVTM and ANQGSEA. CDR3 sequence reads: CSVERRDSWSSGNTIYF.

This chain joins TRBV5-4 and TRBJ2-1; TCRdb outputs TRBD2, but without DNA this stays unchecked. The germline gives CDR1 SGHNT, CDR2 YYREEE (reference sequence). CDR3 length: 16 amino acids. The CDR3 is CASSLGLALSYNEQFF.

The J gene is TRBJ2-2, the V gene TRBV20-1; the TRBD1 assignment by TCRdb is unverifiable without DNA. Germline loops: CDR1 DFQATT, CDR2 SNEGSKA (reference sequence). The CDR3 loop spans 16 amino acids. The CDR3 here is CSARDIEGARAGELFF.

The chain recombines TRBV5-1 with TRBJ2-5. The CDR3 covers 14 residues. In germline, CDR1 is SGHRS, CDR2 YFSETQ. The CDR3 here is CASSLNYRQETQYF. The entire variable domain, with the rest obtained from reference TRBV5-1 and TRBJ2-5, is as follows: KAGVTQTPRYLIKTRGQQVTLSCSPISGHRSVSWYQQTPGQGLQFLFEYFSETQRNKGNFPGRFSGRQFSNSRSEMNVSTLELGDSALYLCASSLNYRQETQYFGPGTRLLVL.